The clone carrying this T cell receptor beta chain showed up just a few times. Germline V lookup: CDR1 DFQATT, CDR2 SNEGSKA (reference sequence). The CDR3 totals 16 residues. The V end lost 7 bases, the J end lost 9 bases, and 28 bases lay between the germline ends. TCRdb ran MiXCR on the RT-PCR reads and lists one entry per CDR3 protein. The repertoire holds about 680,000 distinct CDR3 sequences, with more than 13% as singletons. The clonotype was recovered from a female donor in good health, serving as a healthy control. The chain recombines TRBV20-1 with TRBJ2-1; D possibly corresponds to TRBD2 (6 bases). Sequencing used memory CD4+ T cells from blood. The CDR3 loop is CSVQTWDFRLSGEQFF. The CDR3, as DNA: TGCAGTGTTCAAACATGGGACTTCCGGCTATCCGGTGAGCAGTTCTTC.